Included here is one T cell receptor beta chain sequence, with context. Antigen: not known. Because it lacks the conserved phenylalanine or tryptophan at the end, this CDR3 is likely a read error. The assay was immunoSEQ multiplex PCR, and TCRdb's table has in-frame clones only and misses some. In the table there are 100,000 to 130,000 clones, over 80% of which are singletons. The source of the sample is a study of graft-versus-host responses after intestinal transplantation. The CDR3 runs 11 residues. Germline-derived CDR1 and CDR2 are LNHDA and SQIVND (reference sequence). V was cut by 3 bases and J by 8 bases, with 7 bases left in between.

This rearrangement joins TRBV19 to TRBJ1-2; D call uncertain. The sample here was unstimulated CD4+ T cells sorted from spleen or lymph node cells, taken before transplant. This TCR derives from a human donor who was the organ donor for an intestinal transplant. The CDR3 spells CASSIVGGYTL. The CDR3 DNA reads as TGTGCCAGTAGTATCGTGGGCGGCTACACCCTC.